The TCR beta chain under discussion was sequenced for a study of blood T cell repertoires in COVID-19. Profiled with immunoSEQ multiplex PCR; TCRdb holds only in-frame clones, not every one. The sample records about 200,000 clones, approximately 82% being singletons. Germline V gene lookup returns CDR1 SGHKS and CDR2 YYEKEE (reference sequence). There are 14 residues in the CDR3. V was pared by 4 bases and J by 4 bases, with 5 bases of the junction left unmatched. The specimen sequenced was peripheral blood. This sequence originates from a human donor with acute or convalescent COVID-19. The donor label of this sample is uncertain. The J gene is TRBJ2-7, the V gene TRBV5-5, with TRBD1 matching over 10 bases. The CDR3 DNA reads TGTGCCAGCAGCACAGACAGGGGGCGATACGAGCAGTACTTC. Translating gives CASSTDRGRYEQYF.